This TCR beta chain was obtained from a study of siplizumab effects on memory and regulatory T cells. Regarding the study as a whole: Alloreactive sequences tracing back to unstimulated CD4+ memory cells fell significantly with siplizumab. With siplizumab, Treg-derived clones averaged about 69% of mappable alloreactive CD4+ clones, versus around 25% in controls. Assignment to unstimulated subsets succeeded for only a minor fraction of the alloreactive clones.

The germline gives CDR1 PRHDT, CDR2 FYEKMQ (reference sequence). The V gene end was trimmed by 5 bases and the J gene end by 7 bases; junction bases not matched to a gene: 5. The CDR3 has 14 amino acids. As to this clone: Its antigen remains unknown.

Assayed TCR templates numbered roughly 100,000 for each sample. Generated by immunoSEQ multiplex PCR, the TCRdb table keeps only in-frame clones and is missing some. Of approximately 110,000 clones listed, about 93% were seen once; the top ten hold 0.25% to 0.35%. The rearrangement joins TRBV13 to TRBJ1-6; 7 bases fit TRBD1. The material sequenced was CD4+ T cells sorted from blood. This receptor was obtained from a human donor in good health. This chain's CDR3 is CASSEDRVNSPLHF. DNA of the CDR3: TGTGCCAGCAGCGAAGACAGGGTAAATTCACCCCTCCACTTT.